Detailed here is one T cell receptor (beta chain). The CDR3 is made up of 14 amino acids. Germline CDR1 reads KGHSH; CDR2 reads LQKENI. The ends lost 1 base at V and 4 bases at J; junction bases unmatched: 3. These data are taken from a study of patients and donors after allogeneic stem cell transplantation. One entry per CDR3 protein results from TCRdb running MiXCR on the RT-PCR reads. Found here are approximately 200,000 distinct CDR3 sequences, around two fifths of them singletons; the top ten hold around a tenth. Sequencing was done on a sample of blood, either unsorted or a sorted T cell fraction (not recorded which). The chain couples TRBV18 to TRBJ1-2; 7 bases align to TRBD1. This receptor was obtained from a human donor who was either an allogeneic HSCT recipient or a stem cell or donor lymphocyte infusion donor (not recorded which). It is not recorded whose cells these are; they may come from a transplant donor. The CDR3 nucleotides read TGTGCCAGCTCACCACAGGGGGCTAGCTATGGCTACACCTTC. Protein: CASSPQGASYGYTF.